The clone carrying this TCR beta chain appeared many times. Its antigen remains unidentified. Trimming shortened V by 5 bases and J by 3 bases, and 13 bases separated the two germline ends. CDR1 is MDHEN and CDR2 is SYDVKM in the germline V gene. The length of the CDR3 is 14 residues. Library construction for TCR beta used iRepertoire HTBI primers and Arm-PCR of CDR3 regions. One entry per CDR3 protein, called by TCRdb with MiXCR from the multiplex PCR reads. Of some 450,000 distinct CDR3 sequences listed, about 20% are singletons. The data are from a study of regulatory T cells in long-lasting Graves disease. Study observations and caveats: Sharing of public clonotypes was greater in persistent patients (under 3,000) than in new patients (around 1,000).

The time point here: persistent/refractory GD, antithyroid drugs over 5 years with positive TRAb. PBMCs provided the RNA from which the TCR library was made. The chain couples TRBV28 to TRBJ1-2, with unresolved D. The sequenced sample was peripheral blood mononuclear cells (PBMCs), obtained when the disease was refractory, from a patient treated with antithyroid drugs. This TCR derives from a female donor with Graves disease. The CDR3 region is CASSPPRRDYGYTF. As DNA, the CDR3 is TGTGCCAGCAGTCCCCCTCGACGTGACTATGGCTACACCTTC.